This T cell receptor beta chain was captured in a study of blood T cell repertoires in COVID-19. About the research overall: COVID-19 samples collected from the United States, Italy and Spain covered acute and convalescent phases.

Grouping used clinical history reported by participants in a survey and questionnaire. Recovered status applied to Cohort 3 donors who had two consecutive negative PCRs. It also applied to those with clearance or with symptom resolution. The table came from immunoSEQ multiplex PCR; TCRdb's copy has only in-frame clones and leaves some out. The sample lists roughly 330,000 clones, approximately 84% seen once, with more than 9% in the top ten. With 4 bases removed from V and 0 bases from J, the gap between germline ends came to 10 bases. Germline CDR1 and CDR2: MNHGY and SVAAGI. The CDR3 is made up of 15 amino acids.

The V call is TRBV6-9, the J call TRBJ2-1, with D perhaps TRBD2 (5 bases). The clonotype comes from a woman between 18 and 29 years old who had recovered from COVID-19. Sequenced material: PBMCs or T cells enriched from blood (not recorded which). CDR3 coding DNA: TGTGCCAGCAGTTGGACTGTCAGCTCCTACAATGAGCAGTTCTTC. This sequence encodes CASSWTVSSYNEQFF.